This entry describes one T cell receptor (beta chain). Its antigen is currently unknown. The record originates from a study of vaccination and CD4 T cells after COVID-19. Trimming cost V 2 bases and J 4 bases, with 10 bases left between them. The CDR3 length is 13 residues. The germline CDR1 and CDR2 sequences are DFQATT and SNEGSKA (reference sequence). Documented treatment: approximately 9-day PBMC culture with coronavirus spike peptide pools or control peptides (ViraFEST assay). Cultured CD4+ T-cell DNA underwent Oncomine TCR Beta short-read sequencing. The source of extracted genomic DNA was cultured CD4+ T cells. One entry per CDR3 protein, called by TCRdb with MiXCR from the PCR reads. The sample consists of tens of thousands of distinct CDR3 sequences, approximately 49% of them appearing once.

The genes are TRBV20-1 and TRBJ2-3; D is ambiguous. The TCR was taken from a human donor who had recovered from COVID-19. The source material was CD4+ T cells from blood, cultured in vitro. The CDR3 DNA is TGCAGTGCTAGAATGGGCCTCGCAGATACGCAGTATTTT. Encoded protein: CSARMGLADTQYF.